This TCR beta chain is from a study of CD8+CD57+ T cells in acquired aplastic anemia. On the study more broadly: Sorted CD4+ and CD8+ cells yielded DNA averaging around 3.2 ug. An average of about 10.8 million reads for CD4+ cells was obtained from healthy donors.

General study results and limits: Any difference that existed in CD8+ Simpson's diversity between patients and controls was not significant. Patients had roughly 29 CD8+ CDR3 sequences in common with controls (the shared set).

Points on this clonotype: Its antigen is unknown.

Trimming stripped 1 base from V and 2 bases from J, with 2 bases between. The CDR3 is 12 amino acids. Germline loops: CDR1 LNHNV, CDR2 YYDKDF (reference sequence). Template material for TCR beta VDJ and CDR3 profiling consisted of genomic DNA. TCRdb re-called the reads with MiXCR, one entry per CDR3 protein. The sample includes around 150,000 distinct CDR3 sequences, 41% of them seen just once. The chain links TRBV15 to TRBJ2-5; D not certain. Input material: sorted CD4+, CD8+, or CD8+CD57+ T cells (not recorded which) from PBMCs. The sequence derives from a human donor in good health, serving as a control. In nucleotides, the CDR3 is TGTGCCACCAGCAGAGGGCAAGAGACCCAGTACTTC. This codes for CATSRGQETQYF. Using reference TRBV15 and TRBJ2-5 for the parts outside the CDR3, the full variable domain is DAMVIQNPRYQVTQFGKPVTLSCSQTLNHNVMYWYQQKSSQAPKLLFHYYDKDFNNEADTPDNFQSRRPNTSFCFLDIRSPGLGDTAMYLCATSRGQETQYFGPGTRLLVL.